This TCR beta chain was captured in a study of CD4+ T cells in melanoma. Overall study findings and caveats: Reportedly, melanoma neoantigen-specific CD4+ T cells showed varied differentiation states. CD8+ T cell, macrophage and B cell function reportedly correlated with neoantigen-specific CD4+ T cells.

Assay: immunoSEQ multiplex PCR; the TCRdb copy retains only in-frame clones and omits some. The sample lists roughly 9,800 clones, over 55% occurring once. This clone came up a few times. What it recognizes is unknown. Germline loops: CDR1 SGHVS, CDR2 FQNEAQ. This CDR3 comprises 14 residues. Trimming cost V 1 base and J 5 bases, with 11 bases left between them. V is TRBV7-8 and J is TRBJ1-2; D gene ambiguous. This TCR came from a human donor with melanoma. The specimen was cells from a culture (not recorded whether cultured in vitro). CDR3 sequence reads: CASSLVRTEYGYTF. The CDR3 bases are TGTGCCAGCAGCTTAGTCCGGACCGAGTATGGCTACACCTTC.